The 11 T cell receptor beta chains below come from one sample, sequenced in a study of vaccination effects on CD4 cells after COVID-19 (dated by TCRdb to the early 2020s). The ViraFEST assay stimulated PBMC with viral peptide pools and then used TCR sequencing to identify antigen-specific CD4+ T cell clonotypes by expansion. After around ten days of culture, CD4+ T cells were isolated with the EasySep CD4+ T cell isolation kit. Negative nucleocapsid antibody results before and after vaccination confirmed that the healthy vaccine recipients had no prior SARS-CoV-2 infection. Antigens of these TCRs are unknown. Library preparation employed the immunoSEQ multiplex PCR assay. Here the immuneACCESS table is served through TCRdb, limited to in-frame sequences with V and J called. Missing clones are a known gap in these copies; in checked studies unresolved V genes cover under half, and the rest lacks a known reason. The sample data list 26,000 or so clones, and over 65% of these were observed just once. The ten largest clones add up to around 22% of the sample.

Here the sequenced sample was CD4+ T cells from PBMCs cultured with HCoV-NL63 spike peptides, taken before COVID-19 vaccination. In light of the paper, this sample's cell subset or site label describes: HCoV-NL63 spike overlapping peptide pool stimulation. The origin of the receptors is a human donor who received a COVID-19 vaccine.

This clone has more than one count but fewer than ten. V is TRBV2 and J is TRBJ1-5, with D perhaps TRBD1 (5 bases). The CDR3 loop spans 15 amino acids. From germline, CDR1 is SNHLY and CDR2 FYNNEI. The V gene lost 6 bases and the J gene lost 3 bases, with 15 bases spanning the gap. The CDR3 here is CASSLRGRINQPQHF. CDR3 in DNA: TGTGCCAGCAGCCTACGGGGACGGATCAATCAGCCCCAGCATTTT.

The chain couples TRBV5-4 to TRBJ2-3; 7 bases fit TRBD2. V was pared by 3 bases and J by 0 bases, with 7 bases of the junction left unmatched. This CDR3 is 16 amino acids long. From germline, CDR1 is SGHNT and CDR2 YYREEE (reference sequence). The CDR3 nucleotides read TGTGCCAGCAGCTCCCCCGGGGGGATAAGCACAGATACGCAGTATTTT. It specifies CASSSPGGISTDTQYF.

The chain uses TRBV4-3 and TRBJ1-3; D is unresolved. Germline V CDR1 and CDR2: LGHNA, YSLEER. Trimming took off 0 bases at V and 4 bases at J, with 10 bases between the two ends. This CDR3 has 15 amino acids. The CDR3 nucleotides are TGCGCCAGCAGCCAAGATCCCCAGTCAGGAAACACCATATATTTT. Amino acid sequence: CASSQDPQSGNTIYF.

The chain links TRBV7-9 to TRBJ2-2; TRBD2 aligns across 9 bases. Germline V lookup: CDR1 SEHNR, CDR2 FQNEAQ (reference sequence). Germline trimming cut 3 bases from V and 5 bases from J; bases unmatched to any gene: 7. The CDR3 loop spans 16 amino acids. CDR3 in DNA: TGTGCCAGCAGCTTGTATAGCGGGAGAGGAACCGGGGAGCTGTTTTTT. Amino acid sequence: CASSLYSGRGTGELFF.

The genes are TRBV12-3 or TRBV12-4 and TRBJ2-1, with D tentatively TRBD2 (5 bases). V lost 8 bases and J 7 bases, leaving 12 bases between the germline ends. CDR3 length: 12 amino acids. The CDR3 DNA sequence: TGTGCCAGCGGAACGGCGGGTAATGAGCAGTTCTTC. Protein sequence: CASGTAGNEQFF.

The V gene is TRBV9, the J gene TRBJ1-2; D not resolved. Per the germline V gene, CDR1 is SGDLS and CDR2 is YYNGEE. Deletions cut 0 bases from V and 1 base from J, with 4 bases between. The CDR3 runs to 13 residues. DNA of the CDR3: TGTGCCAGCAGCGTAGACAGTAACTATGGCTACACCTTC. Amino acid sequence: CASSVDSNYGYTF.

This chain links TRBV29-1 with TRBJ1-4; D is uncertain. This CDR3 region has 10 residues. V lost 4 bases and J 8 bases, leaving 5 bases between the germline ends. CDR1 and CDR2 (germline): SQVTM, ANQGSEA. The CDR3 region has the DNA TGCAGCGTTGGGGAAGAAAAACTGTTTTTT. Protein sequence: CSVGEEKLFF. The variable domain in full, completed from reference TRBV29-1 and TRBJ1-4, reads SAVISQKPSRDICQRGTSLTIQCQVDSQVTMMFWYRQQPGQSLTLIATANQGSEATYESGFVIDKFPISRPNLTFSTLTVSNMSPEDSSIYLCSVGEEKLFFGSGTQLSVL.

The rearrangement uses TRBV6-1 and TRBJ1-5; TRBD1 matches at 8 bases. J lost 1 base, V lost 2 bases, and 7 bases had no gene match. Germline V gene lookup returns CDR1 MNHNS and CDR2 SASEGT. This CDR3 region has 17 residues. The CDR3, as DNA: TGTGCCAGCAGTGAACCCACAAGGACAGGGAGCAATCAGCCCCAGCATTTT. Protein: CASSEPTRTGSNQPQHF.

This clone has just a few counts. The chain employs TRBV13 and TRBJ1-4; no reliable D call. Trimming pared 5 bases from V and 0 bases from J, leaving 7 bases between. Germline V gene sequence: CDR1 PRHDT, CDR2 FYEKMQ (reference sequence). The CDR3 length is 14 residues. The DNA for the CDR3 is TGTGCCAGCAGCCTGTATGCAACTAATGAAAAACTGTTTTTT. Protein: CASSLYATNEKLFF. Variable domain in full (rest from reference TRBV13 and TRBJ1-4): AAGVIQSPRHLIKEKRETATLKCYPIPRHDTVYWYQQGPGQDPQFLISFYEKMQSDKGSIPDRFSAQQFSDYHSELNMSSLELGDSALYFCASSLYATNEKLFFGSGTQLSVL.

The V gene is TRBV28, the J gene TRBJ2-1; TRBD2 might be the D (6 bases). The V gene's germline CDR1 is MDHEN and CDR2 SYDVKM. The V and J ends lost 4 bases and 9 bases respectively, with 10 bases between them. This CDR3 is 12 amino acids long. CDR3 amino acids: CASSYRGSEQFF. CDR3 sequence (DNA): TGTGCCAGCAGTTACCGGGGGAGTGAGCAGTTCTTC.

This chain connects TRBV24-1 to TRBJ1-2; TRBD1 might be the D (6 bases). This CDR3 spans 15 amino acids. Germline assignment: CDR1 KGHDR and CDR2 SFDVKD. With 1 base removed from V and 8 bases from J, the gap between germline ends came to 16 bases. CDR3 sequence reads: CATSDFTGLKEGYTF. CDR3 in DNA: TGTGCCACCAGTGATTTTACAGGGTTAAAGGAGGGCTACACCTTC.